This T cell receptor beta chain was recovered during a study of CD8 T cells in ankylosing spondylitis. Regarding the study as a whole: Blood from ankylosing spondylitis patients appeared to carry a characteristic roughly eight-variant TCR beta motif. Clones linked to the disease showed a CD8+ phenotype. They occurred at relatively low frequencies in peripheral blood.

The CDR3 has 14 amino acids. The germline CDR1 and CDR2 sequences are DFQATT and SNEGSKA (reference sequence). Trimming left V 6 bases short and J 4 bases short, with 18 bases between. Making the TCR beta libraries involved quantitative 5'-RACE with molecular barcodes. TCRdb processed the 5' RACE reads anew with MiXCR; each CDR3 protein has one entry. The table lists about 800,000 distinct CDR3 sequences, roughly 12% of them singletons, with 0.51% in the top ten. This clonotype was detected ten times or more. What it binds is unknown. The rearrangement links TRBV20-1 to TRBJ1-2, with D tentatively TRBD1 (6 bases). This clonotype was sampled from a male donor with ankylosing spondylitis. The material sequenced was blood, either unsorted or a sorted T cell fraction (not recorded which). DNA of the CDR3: TGCAGTGCCCCCCCGGGGGCAGTCATCTATGGCTACACCTTC. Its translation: CSAPPGAVIYGYTF.